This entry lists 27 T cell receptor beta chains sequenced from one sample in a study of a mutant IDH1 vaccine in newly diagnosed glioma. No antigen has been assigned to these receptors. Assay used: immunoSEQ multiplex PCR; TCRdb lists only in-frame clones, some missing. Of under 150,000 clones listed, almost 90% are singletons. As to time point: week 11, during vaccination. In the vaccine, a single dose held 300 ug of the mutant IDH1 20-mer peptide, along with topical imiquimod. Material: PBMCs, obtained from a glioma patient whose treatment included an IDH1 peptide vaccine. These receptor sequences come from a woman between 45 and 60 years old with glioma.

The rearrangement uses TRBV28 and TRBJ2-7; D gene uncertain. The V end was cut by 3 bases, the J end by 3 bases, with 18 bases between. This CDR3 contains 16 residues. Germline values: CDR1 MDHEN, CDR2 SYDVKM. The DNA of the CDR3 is TGTGCCAGCAGTTTTTTGGTTGGAGCTACATACTACGAGCAGTACTTC. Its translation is CASSFLVGATYYEQYF. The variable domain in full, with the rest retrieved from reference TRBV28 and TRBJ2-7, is DVKVTQSSRYLVKRTGEKVFLECVQDMDHENMFWYRQDPGLGLRLIYFSYDVKMKEKGDIPEGYSVSREKKERFSLILESASTNQTSMYLCASSFLVGATYYEQYFGPGTRLTVT.

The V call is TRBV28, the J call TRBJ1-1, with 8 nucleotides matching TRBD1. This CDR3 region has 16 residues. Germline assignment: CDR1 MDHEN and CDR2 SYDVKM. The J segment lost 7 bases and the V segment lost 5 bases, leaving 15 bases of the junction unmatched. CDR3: CASSLITTGAFGEAFF. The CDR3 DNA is TGTGCCAGCAGTCTAATCACGACAGGGGCGTTTGGTGAAGCTTTCTTT. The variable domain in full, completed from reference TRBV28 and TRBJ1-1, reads DVKVTQSSRYLVKRTGEKVFLECVQDMDHENMFWYRQDPGLGLRLIYFSYDVKMKEKGDIPEGYSVSREKKERFSLILESASTNQTSMYLCASSLITTGAFGEAFFGQGTRLTVV.

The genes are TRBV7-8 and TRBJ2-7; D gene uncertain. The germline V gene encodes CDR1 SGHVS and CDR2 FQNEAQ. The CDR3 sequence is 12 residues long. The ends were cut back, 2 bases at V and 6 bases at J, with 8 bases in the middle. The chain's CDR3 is CASSLLDREQYF. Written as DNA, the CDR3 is TGTGCCAGCAGCTTACTTGACCGCGAGCAGTACTTC.

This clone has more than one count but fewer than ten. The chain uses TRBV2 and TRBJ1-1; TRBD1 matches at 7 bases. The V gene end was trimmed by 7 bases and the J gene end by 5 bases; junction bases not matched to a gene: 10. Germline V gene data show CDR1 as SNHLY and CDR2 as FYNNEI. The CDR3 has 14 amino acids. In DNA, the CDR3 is TGTGCCAGCACCGTCGGGACAGTTTTGACTGAAGCTTTCTTT. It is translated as CASTVGTVLTEAFF.

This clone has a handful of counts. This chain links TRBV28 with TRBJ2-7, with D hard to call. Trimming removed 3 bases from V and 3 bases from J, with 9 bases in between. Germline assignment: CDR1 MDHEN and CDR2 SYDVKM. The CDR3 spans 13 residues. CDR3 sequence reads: CASSLGRNYEQYF. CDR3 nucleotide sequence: TGTGCCAGCAGTTTGGGTAGGAACTACGAGCAGTACTTC.

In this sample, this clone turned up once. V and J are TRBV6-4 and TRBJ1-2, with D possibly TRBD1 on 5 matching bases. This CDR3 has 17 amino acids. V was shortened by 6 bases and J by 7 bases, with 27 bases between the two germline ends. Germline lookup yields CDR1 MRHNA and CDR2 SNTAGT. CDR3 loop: CASRGNGGRERTSGYTF. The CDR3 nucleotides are TGTGCCAGCAGAGGAAACGGGGGACGGGAACGGACGTCTGGCTACACCTTC.

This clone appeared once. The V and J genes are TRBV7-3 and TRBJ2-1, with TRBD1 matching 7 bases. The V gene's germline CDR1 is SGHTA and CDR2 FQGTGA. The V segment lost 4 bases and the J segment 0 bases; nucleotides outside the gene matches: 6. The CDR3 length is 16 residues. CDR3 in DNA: TGTGCCAGCAGCTCCCGACAGGGAAGCTCCTACAATGAGCAGTTCTTC. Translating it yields CASSSRQGSSYNEQFF.

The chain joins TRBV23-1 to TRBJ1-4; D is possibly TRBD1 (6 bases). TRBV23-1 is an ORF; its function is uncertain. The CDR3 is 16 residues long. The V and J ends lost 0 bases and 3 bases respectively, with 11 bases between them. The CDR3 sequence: CASSQSKGGANEKLFF. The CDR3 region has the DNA TGCGCCAGCAGTCAATCTAAGGGGGGGGCTAATGAAAAACTGTTTTTT.

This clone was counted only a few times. CDR3 in DNA: TGTGCCTGGAGTCGGACAGGGGCAACTAATGAAAAACTGTTTTTT. Its translation is CAWSRTGATNEKLFF. V is TRBV30 and J is TRBJ1-4; 9 bases match TRBD1. V shed 2 bases and J 0 bases; nucleotides not matched to a gene: 1. There are 15 residues in the CDR3. CDR1 is GTSNPN and CDR2 is SVGIG in the germline V gene (reference sequence). Combining the CDR3 with reference TRBV30 and TRBJ1-4 gives the whole variable domain SQTIHQWPATLVQPVGSPLSLECTVEGTSNPNLYWYRQAAGRGLQLLFYSVGIGQISSEVPQNLSASRPQDRQFILSSKKLLLSDSGFYLCAWSRTGATNEKLFFGSGTQLSVL.

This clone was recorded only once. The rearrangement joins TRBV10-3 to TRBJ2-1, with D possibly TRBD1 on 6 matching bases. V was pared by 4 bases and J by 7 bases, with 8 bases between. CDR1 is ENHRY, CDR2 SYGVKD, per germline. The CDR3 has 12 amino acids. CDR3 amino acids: CAISVQGNEQFF. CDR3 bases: TGTGCCATCAGTGTTCAGGGGAATGAGCAGTTCTTC.

DNA for the CDR3: TGTGCCAGCAGCCCCGGGACAGCGACCTATGGCTACACCTTC. This sequence encodes CASSPGTATYGYTF. This chain joins TRBV5-6 and TRBJ1-2; 7 bases map to TRBD1. V shed 4 bases, J shed 4 bases, and the junction held 7 bases outside the gene matches. Germline CDR1 reads SGHDT; CDR2 reads YYEEEE. The CDR3 contains 14 residues.

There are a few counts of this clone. CDR3 in amino acids: CASRVLPGLYEQYF. The CDR3 coding sequence is TGCGCCAGCAGGGTTCTTCCGGGGCTGTACGAGCAGTACTTC. This chain links TRBV5-1 with TRBJ2-7; D is tentatively TRBD1 or TRBD2 (5 bases each). Germline V gene sequence: CDR1 SGHRS, CDR2 YFSETQ. V was shortened by 5 bases and J by 4 bases, with 16 bases between the two germline ends. The CDR3 is made up of 14 amino acids.

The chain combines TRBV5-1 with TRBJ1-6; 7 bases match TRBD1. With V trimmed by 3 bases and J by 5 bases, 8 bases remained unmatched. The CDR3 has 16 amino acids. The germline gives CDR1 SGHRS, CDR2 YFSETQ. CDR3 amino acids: CASSWGRQGDNSPLHF. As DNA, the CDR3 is TGCGCCAGCAGCTGGGGACGACAGGGTGATAATTCACCCCTCCACTTT.

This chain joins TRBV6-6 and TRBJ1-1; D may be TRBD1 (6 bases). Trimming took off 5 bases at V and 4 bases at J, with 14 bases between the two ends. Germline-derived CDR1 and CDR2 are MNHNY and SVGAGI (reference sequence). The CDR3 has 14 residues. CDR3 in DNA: TGTGCCAGCAGTGCACAGGGAGGTGGCACTGAAGCTTTCTTT. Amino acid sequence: CASSAQGGGTEAFF.

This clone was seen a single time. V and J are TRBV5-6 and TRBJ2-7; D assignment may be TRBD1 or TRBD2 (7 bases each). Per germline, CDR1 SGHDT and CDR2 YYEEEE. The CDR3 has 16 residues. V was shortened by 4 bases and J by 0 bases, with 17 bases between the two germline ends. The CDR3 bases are TGTGCCAGCAGCCGAGTCGGGGGGACAGTCTCCTACGAGCAGTACTTC. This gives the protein CASSRVGGTVSYEQYF. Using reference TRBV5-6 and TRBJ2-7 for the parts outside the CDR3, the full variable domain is DAGVTQSPTHLIKTRGQQVTLRCSPKSGHDTVSWYQQALGQGPQFIFQYYEEEERQRGNFPDRFSGHQFPNYSSELNVNALLLGDSALYLCASSRVGGTVSYEQYFGPGTRLTVT.

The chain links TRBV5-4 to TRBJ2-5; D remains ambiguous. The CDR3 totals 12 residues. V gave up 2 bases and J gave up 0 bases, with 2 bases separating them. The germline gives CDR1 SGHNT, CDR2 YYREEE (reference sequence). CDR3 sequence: CASSFYQETQYF. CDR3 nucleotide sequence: TGTGCCAGCAGCTTCTACCAAGAGACCCAGTACTTC.

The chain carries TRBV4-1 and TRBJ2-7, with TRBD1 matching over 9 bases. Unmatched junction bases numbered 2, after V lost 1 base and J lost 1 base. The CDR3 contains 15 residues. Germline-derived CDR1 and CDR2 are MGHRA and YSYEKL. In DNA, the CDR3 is TGCGCCAGCAGCCAAGGGACAGGGGATTCCTACGAGCAGTACTTC. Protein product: CASSQGTGDSYEQYF.

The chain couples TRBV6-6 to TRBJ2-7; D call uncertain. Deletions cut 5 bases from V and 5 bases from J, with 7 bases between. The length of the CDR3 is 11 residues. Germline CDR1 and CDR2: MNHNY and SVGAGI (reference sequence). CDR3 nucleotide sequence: TGTGCCAGCAGTCGGGCCGACGAGCAGTACTTC. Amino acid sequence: CASSRADEQYF.

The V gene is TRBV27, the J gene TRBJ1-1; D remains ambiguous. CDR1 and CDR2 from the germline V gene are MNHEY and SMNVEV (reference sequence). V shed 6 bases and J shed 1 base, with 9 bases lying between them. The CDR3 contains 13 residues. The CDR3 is CASSPGPNTEAFF. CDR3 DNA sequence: TGTGCCAGCAGCCCCGGACCGAACACTGAAGCTTTCTTT.

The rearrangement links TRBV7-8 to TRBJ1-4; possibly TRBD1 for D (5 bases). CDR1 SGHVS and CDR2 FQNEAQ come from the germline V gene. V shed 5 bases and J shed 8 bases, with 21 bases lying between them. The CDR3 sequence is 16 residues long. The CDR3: CASSRNGQGNGEKLFF. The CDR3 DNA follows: TGTGCCAGCAGCCGAAATGGTCAGGGAAACGGAGAAAAACTGTTTTTT.

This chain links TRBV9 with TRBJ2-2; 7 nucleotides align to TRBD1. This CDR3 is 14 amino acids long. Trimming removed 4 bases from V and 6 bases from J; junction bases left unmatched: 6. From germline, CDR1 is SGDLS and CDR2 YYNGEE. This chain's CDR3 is CASSFETGPGELFF. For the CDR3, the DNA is TGTGCCAGCAGCTTTGAGACAGGGCCCGGGGAGCTGTTTTTT. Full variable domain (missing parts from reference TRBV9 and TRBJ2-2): DSGVTQTPKHLITATGQRVTLRCSPRSGDLSVYWYQQSLDQGLQFLIQYYNGEERAKGNILERFSAQQFPDLHSELNLSSLELGDSALYFCASSFETGPGELFFGEGSRLTVL.

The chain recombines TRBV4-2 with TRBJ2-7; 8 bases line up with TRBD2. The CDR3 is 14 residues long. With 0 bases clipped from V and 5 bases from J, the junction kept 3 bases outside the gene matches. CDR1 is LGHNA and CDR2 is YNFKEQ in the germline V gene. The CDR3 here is CASSQERLANEQYF. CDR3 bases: TGTGCCAGCAGCCAAGAACGACTAGCGAACGAGCAGTACTTC.

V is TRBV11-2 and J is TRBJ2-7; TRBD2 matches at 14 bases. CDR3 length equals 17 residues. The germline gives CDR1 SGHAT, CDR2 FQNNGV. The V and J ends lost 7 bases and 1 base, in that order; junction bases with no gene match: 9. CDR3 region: CASTLTSGRVVSYEQYF. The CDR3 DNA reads TGTGCCAGCACACTGACTAGCGGGAGGGTGGTTTCCTACGAGCAGTACTTC.

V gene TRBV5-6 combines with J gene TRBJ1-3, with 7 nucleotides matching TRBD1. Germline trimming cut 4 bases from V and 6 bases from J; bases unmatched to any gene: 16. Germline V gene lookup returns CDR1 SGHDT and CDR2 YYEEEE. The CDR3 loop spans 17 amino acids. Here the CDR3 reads CASSPQIGRGQENTIYF. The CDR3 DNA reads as TGTGCCAGCAGCCCTCAAATCGGAAGGGGGCAAGAAAACACCATATATTTT.

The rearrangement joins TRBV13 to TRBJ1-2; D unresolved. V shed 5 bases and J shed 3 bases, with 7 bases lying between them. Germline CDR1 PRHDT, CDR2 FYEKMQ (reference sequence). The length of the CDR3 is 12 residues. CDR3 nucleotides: TGTGCCAGCAGCCTCCAAGACTATGGCTACACCTTC. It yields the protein CASSLQDYGYTF.

The CDR3 loop is CASMAEKLFF. In DNA form, the CDR3 reads TGCGCCAGCATGGCGGAAAAACTGTTTTTT. The chain joins TRBV10-2 to TRBJ1-4; D unresolved. Trimming took 7 bases from V and 8 from J, leaving 5 bases between them. This CDR3 has 10 amino acids. Germline V lookup: CDR1 WSHSY, CDR2 SAAADI.

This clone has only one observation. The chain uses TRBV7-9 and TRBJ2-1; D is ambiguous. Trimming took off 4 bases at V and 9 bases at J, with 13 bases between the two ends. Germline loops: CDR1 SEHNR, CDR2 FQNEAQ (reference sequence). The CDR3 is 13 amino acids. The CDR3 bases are TGTGCCAGCAGCTACAAGGTTCAAGGTGAGCAGTTCTTC. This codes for CASSYKVQGEQFF.